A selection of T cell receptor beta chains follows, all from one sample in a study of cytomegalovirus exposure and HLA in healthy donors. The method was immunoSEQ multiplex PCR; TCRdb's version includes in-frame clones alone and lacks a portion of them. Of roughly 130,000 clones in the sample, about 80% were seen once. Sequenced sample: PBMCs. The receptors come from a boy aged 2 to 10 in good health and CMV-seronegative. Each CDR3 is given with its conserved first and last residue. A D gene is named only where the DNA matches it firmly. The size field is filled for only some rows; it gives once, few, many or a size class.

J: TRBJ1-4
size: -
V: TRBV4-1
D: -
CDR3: CASSQEGGQLSEKLFF
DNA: TGCGCCAGCAGCCAAGAAGGAGGACAGCTTTCCGAAAAACTGTTTTTT

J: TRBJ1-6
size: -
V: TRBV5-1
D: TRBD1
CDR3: CASSLAGTGFNSPLHF
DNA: TGCGCCAGCAGCTTGGCTGGGACAGGCTTTAATTCACCCCTCCACTTT

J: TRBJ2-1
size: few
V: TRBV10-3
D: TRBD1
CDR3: CAISLDQGAYNEQFF
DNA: TGTGCCATCAGCCTTGATCAGGGGGCATACAATGAGCAGTTCTTC

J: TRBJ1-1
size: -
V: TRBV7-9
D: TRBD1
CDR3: CASGTGGGRPNTEAFF
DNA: TGTGCCAGCGGGACAGGGGGAGGGAGGCCGAACACTGAAGCTTTCTTT

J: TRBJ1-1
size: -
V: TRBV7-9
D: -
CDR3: CASSLTTEMNTEAFF
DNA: TGTGCCAGCAGCTTAACGACAGAAATGAACACTGAAGCTTTCTTT

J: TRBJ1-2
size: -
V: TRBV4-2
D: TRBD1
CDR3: CASSQEGTGAKYGYTF
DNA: TGTGCCAGCAGCCAAGAAGGGACAGGGGCAAAGTATGGCTACACCTTC

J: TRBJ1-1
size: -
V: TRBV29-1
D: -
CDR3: CSVVERYEAFF
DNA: TGCAGCGTTGTCGAGAGATATGAAGCTTTCTTT

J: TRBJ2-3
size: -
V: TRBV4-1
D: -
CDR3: CASSRGGETDTQYF
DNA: TGCGCCAGCAGCCGAGGGGGGGAGACAGATACGCAGTATTTT

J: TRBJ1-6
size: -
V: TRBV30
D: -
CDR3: CACHQKDFYNSPLHF
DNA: TGTGCCTGTCACCAAAAGGACTTTTATAATTCACCCCTCCACTTT

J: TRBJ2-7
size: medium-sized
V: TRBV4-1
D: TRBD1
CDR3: CASSQAGTGNYEQYF
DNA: TGCGCCAGCAGCCAGGCCGGGACAGGGAATTACGAGCAGTACTTC

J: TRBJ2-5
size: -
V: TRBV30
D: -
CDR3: CAWSVLGGRRETQYF
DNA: TGTGCCTGGAGTGTATTAGGGGGACGGCGAGAGACCCAGTACTTC

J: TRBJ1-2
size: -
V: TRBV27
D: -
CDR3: CASSLEAGRRYGYTF
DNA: TGTGCCAGCAGTTTAGAGGCAGGGCGGCGATATGGCTACACCTTC

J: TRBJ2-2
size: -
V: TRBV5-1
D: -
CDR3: CASSLFRGTGELFF
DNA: TGCGCCAGCAGCTTGTTCAGGGGTACCGGGGAGCTGTTTTTT

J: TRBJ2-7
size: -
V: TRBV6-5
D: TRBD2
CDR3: CASSYSAGRAYEQYF
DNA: TGTGCCAGCAGTTACTCAGCAGGGAGGGCCTACGAGCAGTACTTC

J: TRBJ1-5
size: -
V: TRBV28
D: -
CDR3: CASTRGKGSGNQPQHF
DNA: TGTGCCAGCACCAGAGGGAAGGGATCTGGCAATCAGCCCCAGCATTTT

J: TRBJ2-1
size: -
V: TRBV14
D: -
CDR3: CASSQSGEDTLGEQFF
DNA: TGTGCCAGCAGCCAGTCGGGGGAGGACACCCTGGGCGAGCAGTTCTTC

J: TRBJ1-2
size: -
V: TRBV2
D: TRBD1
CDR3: CASSETGGVYGYTF
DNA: TGTGCCAGCAGTGAGACAGGGGGGGTCTATGGCTACACCTTC

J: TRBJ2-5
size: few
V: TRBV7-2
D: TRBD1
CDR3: CASSLYRDRQETQYF
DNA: TGTGCCAGCAGTCTATACCGGGACAGGCAAGAGACCCAGTACTTC

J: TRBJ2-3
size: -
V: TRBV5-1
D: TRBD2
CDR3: CASSSGLGRTDTQYF
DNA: TGCGCCAGCAGCTCGGGACTAGGTCGCACAGATACGCAGTATTTT

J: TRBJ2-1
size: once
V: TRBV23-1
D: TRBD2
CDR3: CASSQSSWTSGRGAGNEQFF
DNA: TGCGCCAGCAGTCAATCGAGCTGGACTAGCGGGAGGGGGGCGGGCAATGAGCAGTTCTTC